This T cell receptor beta chain emerged from a study of blood T cell repertoires in COVID-19. Study-wide context: The United States, Italy and Spain were the sources of the acute and convalescent COVID-19 samples. The cDNA or gDNA used as material had been derived from T cells, B-cell-depleted T cells, or PBMCs.

V lost 4 bases to trimming and J lost 0 bases; unmatched junction nucleotides: 6. The CDR3 has 15 residues. CDR1 and CDR2 from the germline V gene are LGHNA and YSLEER. Authors' analysis steps: By means of reference gene primer amplification, nucleated cell counts were estimated. Profiled with immunoSEQ multiplex PCR; TCRdb holds only in-frame clones, not every one. For V, J and clone size, that table is used; D and trimming come from the DNA. The repertoire holds tens of thousands of clones, with approximately 78% as singletons. This clonotype was sampled from a man between 50 and 59 years old with active or convalescent COVID-19. The sequenced sample was peripheral blood. V usage is TRBV4-3 and J usage is TRBJ2-7; 7 nucleotides line up with TRBD1. CDR3 bases: TGCGCCAGCAGCCTCAGCCAGGGGGTCTCCTACGAGCAGTACTTC. Amino acids: CASSLSQGVSYEQYF.